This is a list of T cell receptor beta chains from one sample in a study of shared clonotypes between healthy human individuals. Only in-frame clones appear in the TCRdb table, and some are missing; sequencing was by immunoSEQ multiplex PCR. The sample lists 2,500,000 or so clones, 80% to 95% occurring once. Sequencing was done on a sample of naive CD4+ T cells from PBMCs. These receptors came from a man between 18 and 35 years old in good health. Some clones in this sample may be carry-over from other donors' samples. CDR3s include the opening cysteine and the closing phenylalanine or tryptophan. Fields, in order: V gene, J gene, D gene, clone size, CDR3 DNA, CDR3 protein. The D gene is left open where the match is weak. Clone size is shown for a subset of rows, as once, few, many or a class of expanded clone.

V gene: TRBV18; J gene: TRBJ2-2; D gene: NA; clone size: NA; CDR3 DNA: TGTGCCAGCTCACCACTCGGGAACCACGCGAACACCGGGGAGCTGTTTTTT; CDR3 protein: CASSPLGNHANTGELFF
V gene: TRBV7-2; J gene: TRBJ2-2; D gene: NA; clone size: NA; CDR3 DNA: TGTGCCAGCAGCTTAGGTGGCCCCGTCGGGGAGCTGTTTTTT; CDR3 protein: CASSLGGPVGELFF
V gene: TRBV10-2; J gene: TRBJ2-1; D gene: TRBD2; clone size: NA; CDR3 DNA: TGCGCCAGCAGTGGACTAGCGGGCGATGAGCAGTTCTTC; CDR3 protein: CASSGLAGDEQFF
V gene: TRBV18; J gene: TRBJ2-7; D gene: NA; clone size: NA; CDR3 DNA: TGTGCCAGCTCACCAACCGGGGTGGGCGCCTACGAGCAGTACTTC; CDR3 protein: CASSPTGVGAYEQYF
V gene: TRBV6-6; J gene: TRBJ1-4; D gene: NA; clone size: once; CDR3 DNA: TGTGCCAGCAGCCTCGGAAGGGGCCTTAATGAAAAACTGTTTTTT; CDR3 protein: CASSLGRGLNEKLFF
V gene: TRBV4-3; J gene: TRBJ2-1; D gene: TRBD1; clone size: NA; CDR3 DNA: TGCGCCAGCAGCCAAGTTAAGGGACAGAACAATGAGCAGTTCTTC; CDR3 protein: CASSQVKGQNNEQFF
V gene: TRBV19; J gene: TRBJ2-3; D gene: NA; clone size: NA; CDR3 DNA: TGTGCCAGTAGTATGACACGAACTAGCACAGATACGCAGTATTTT; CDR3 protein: CASSMTRTSTDTQYF
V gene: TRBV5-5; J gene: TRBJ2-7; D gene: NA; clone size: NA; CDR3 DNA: TGTGCCAGCAGCTTCGGGGGCAGCTCCTACGAGCAGTACTTC; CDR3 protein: CASSFGGSSYEQYF
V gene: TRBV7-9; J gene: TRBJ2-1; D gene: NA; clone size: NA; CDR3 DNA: TGTGCCAGCAGCTTATTTGGCATTACCAATGAGCAGTTCTTC; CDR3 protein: CASSLFGITNEQFF
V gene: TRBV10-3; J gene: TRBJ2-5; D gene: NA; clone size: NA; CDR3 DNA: TGTGCCATCAGTTCCGGGGTTGAAGAGACCCAGTACTTC; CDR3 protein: CAISSGVEETQYF
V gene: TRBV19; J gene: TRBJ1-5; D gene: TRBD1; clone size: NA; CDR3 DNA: TGTGCCAGTAGTAACAGGGGGTGCGGAACAGCCCAGCATTTT; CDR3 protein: CASSNRGCGTAQHF
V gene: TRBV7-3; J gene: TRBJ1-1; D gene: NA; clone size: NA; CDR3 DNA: TGTGCCAGCAGCCCCGCGGGGGTGAACACTGAAGCTTTCTTT; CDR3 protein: CASSPAGVNTEAFF
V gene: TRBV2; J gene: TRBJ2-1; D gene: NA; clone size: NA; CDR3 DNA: TGTGCCAGCAGTGACGGGACTGGCCCCAAGGGGCGGTTCTTC; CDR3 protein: CASSDGTGPKGRFF
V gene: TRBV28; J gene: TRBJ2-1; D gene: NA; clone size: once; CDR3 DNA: TGTGCCAGCAGTGTCCCGGGTAGCTCCTACAATGAGCAGTTCTTC; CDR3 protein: CASSVPGSSYNEQFF
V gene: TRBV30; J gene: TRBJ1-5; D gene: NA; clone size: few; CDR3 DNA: TGTGCCTGGGCAGGGGCTCTCAATCAGCCCCAGCATTTT; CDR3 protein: CAWAGALNQPQHF
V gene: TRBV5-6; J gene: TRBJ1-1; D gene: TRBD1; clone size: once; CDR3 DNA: TGTGCCAGCAGCGGGAACAGGGGGAATGAAGCTTTCTTT; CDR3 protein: CASSGNRGNEAFF
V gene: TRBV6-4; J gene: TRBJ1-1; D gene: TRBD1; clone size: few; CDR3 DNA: TGTGCCAGCAGGGGACAGGCGAACACTGAAGCTTTCTTT; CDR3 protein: CASRGQANTEAFF
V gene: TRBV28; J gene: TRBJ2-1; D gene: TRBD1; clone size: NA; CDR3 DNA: TGTGCCAGCAGTGGGAACAGGGGGGTAGTCGATGAGCAGTTCTTC; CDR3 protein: CASSGNRGVVDEQFF
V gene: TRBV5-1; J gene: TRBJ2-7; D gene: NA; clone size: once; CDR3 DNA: TGCGCCAGCTCGTGGACGGTTAACTACGAGCAGTACTTC; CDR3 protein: CASSWTVNYEQYF
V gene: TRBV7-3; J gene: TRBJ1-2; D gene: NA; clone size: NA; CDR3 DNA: TGTGCCAGCAGCTACCGGGACGGGGAGGGCTACACCTTC; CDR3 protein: CASSYRDGEGYTF
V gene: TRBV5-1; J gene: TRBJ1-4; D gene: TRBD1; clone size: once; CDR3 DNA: TGCGCCAGCAGCTTGGCCCCCTCACAGGGGCCTAATGAAAAACTGTTTTTT; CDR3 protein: CASSLAPSQGPNEKLFF
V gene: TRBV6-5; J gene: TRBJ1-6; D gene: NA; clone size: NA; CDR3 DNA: TGTGCCAGCAGGGAGAGCTCCTATAATTCACCCCTCCACTTT; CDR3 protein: CASRESSYNSPLHF
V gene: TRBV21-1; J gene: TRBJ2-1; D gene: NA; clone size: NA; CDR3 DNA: TGTGCCAGCAGCACTCCGGGACTTCTACCGTTAGGCTACAATGAGCAGTTCTTC; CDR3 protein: CASSTPGLLPLGYNEQFF
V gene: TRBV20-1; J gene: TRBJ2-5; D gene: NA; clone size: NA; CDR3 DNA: TGCAGTGCTAGTGAACAAGAGACCCAGTACTTC; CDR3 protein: CSASEQETQYF
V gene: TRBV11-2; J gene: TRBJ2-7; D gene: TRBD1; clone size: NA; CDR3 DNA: TGTGCCAGCAGCCCGCGACAGGGTCCCTACGAGCAGTACTTC; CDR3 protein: CASSPRQGPYEQYF
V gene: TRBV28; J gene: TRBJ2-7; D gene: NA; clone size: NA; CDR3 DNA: TGTGCCAGCAGTTTATATTATGAAGGCCCCTCCTACGAGCAGTACTTC; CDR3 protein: CASSLYYEGPSYEQYF
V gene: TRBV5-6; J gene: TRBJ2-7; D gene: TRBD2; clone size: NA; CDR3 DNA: TGTGCCAGCAGCCCGACTAGCGGGGCTACCTACGAGCAGTACTTC; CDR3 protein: CASSPTSGATYEQYF
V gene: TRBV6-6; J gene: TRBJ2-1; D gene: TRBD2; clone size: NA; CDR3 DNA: TGTGCCAGCAGTTACGGTCGACTAGCGGGAGGATTTACGTTCTTC; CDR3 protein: CASSYGRLAGGFTFF
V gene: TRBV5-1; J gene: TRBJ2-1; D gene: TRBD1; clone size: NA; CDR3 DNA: TGCGCCAGCAGCTCCTTTTCAGGGGGCAATTACAATGAGCAGTTCTTC; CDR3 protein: CASSSFSGGNYNEQFF
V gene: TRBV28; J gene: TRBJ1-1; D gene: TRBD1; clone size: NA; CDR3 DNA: TGTGCCAGCACCCCTGGGACAGCGAACACTGAAGCTTTCTTT; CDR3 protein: CASTPGTANTEAFF
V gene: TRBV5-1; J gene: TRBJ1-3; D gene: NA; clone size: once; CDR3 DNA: TGCGCCAGCAGCTTGGTTGGGGCTGGAAACACCATATATTTT; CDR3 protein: CASSLVGAGNTIYF
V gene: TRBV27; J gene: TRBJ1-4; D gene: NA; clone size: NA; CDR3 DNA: TGTGCCAGCAGCTGGGTGGGATCTGAAAAACTGTTTTTT; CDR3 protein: CASSWVGSEKLFF
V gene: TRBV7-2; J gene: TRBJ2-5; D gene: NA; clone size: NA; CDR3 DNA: TGTGCCAGCAGCTTAGAGGTGACCCAGTACTTC; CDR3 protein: CASSLEVTQYF
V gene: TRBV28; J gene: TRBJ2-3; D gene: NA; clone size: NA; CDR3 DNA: TGTGCCAGCTCAAAGACACCTAGCACAGATACGCAGTATTTT; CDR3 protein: CASSKTPSTDTQYF
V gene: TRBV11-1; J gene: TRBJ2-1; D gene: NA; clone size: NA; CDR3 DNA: TGTGCCAGCAGCTACGAGGGAGGGGGTTACAATGAGCAGTTCTTC; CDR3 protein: CASSYEGGGYNEQFF
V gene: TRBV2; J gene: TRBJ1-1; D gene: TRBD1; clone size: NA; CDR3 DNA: TGTGCCAGCAGTATAACAGGGGGGAACACTGAAGCTTTCTTT; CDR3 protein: CASSITGGNTEAFF
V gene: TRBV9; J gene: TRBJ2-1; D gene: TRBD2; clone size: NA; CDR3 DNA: TGTGCCAGCAGCGTAGGCCCAGCGGGGACTGAGCAGTTCTTC; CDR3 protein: CASSVGPAGTEQFF
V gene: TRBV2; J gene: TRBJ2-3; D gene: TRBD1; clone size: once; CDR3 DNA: TGTGCCAGCAGCATGGACAGGTCGACCACAGATACGCAGTATTTT; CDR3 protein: CASSMDRSTTDTQYF
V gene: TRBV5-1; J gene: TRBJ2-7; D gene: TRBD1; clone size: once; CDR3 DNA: TGCGCCAGCAGCCCGGACGGGACAGGGGGGTACGAGCAGTACTTC; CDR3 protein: CASSPDGTGGYEQYF
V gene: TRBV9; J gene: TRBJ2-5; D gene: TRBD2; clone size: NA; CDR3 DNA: TGTGCCAGCAGCGTGAGCGGGAGAAGGGAAGAGACCCAGTACTTC; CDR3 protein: CASSVSGRREETQYF
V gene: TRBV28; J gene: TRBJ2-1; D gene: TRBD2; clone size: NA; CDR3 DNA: TGTGCCAGCAGTTTATGGCCTAGCGGGAGCTCCTACAATGAGCAGTTCTTC; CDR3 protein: CASSLWPSGSSYNEQFF
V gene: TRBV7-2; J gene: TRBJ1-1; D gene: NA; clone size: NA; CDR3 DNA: TGTGCCAGCAGCTTAAGAGCTAACACTGAAGCTTTCTTT; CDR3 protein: CASSLRANTEAFF
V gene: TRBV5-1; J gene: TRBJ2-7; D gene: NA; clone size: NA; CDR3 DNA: TGCGCCAGCAGCTTGGTAGGCCGAACCTACGAGCAGTACTTC; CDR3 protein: CASSLVGRTYEQYF